A single sample gave rise to the 14 T cell receptor beta chains below, sequenced in a study of early T cells in non-severe SARS-CoV-2 infection (dated by TCRdb to about 2021). The method was 5' RACE. The sample was run on a NextSeq 500. TCRdb redid the processing of the public reads, applying fastp at Q25 and MiXCR, and retained in-frame beta chains. Under each unique CDR3 protein, matching rows form one entry showing the most common genes and DNA. The sample records about 31,000 distinct CDR3 sequences, roughly 5.3% of which are singletons. 21% of the sample lies in the top ten. The sample comprised whole blood. Receptors originate from an adult who was a healthcare worker with PCR-confirmed SARS-CoV-2 infection or an uninfected control (not recorded which).

This clonotype was detected only a few times. The chain joins TRBV15 to TRBJ1-2, with D perhaps matching TRBD1 (5 bases). V lost 0 bases to trimming and J lost 6 bases, with 11 bases between them. This CDR3 comprises 14 residues. From germline, CDR1 is LNHNV and CDR2 YYDKDF (reference sequence). CDR3 bases: TGTGCCACCAGCAGAGATCATGGGGCTGATGGCTACACCTTC. Translated: CATSRDHGADGYTF.

This clonotype was seen repeatedly, ten times or more. This chain uses TRBV24-1 with TRBJ2-3; TRBD1 aligns across 7 bases. Germline V gives CDR1 KGHDR, CDR2 SFDVKD. V lost 3 bases and J lost 2; bases outside the gene matches: 4. CDR3 length: 15 amino acids. The CDR3, as DNA: TGTGCCACCAGTGATCCCGGGACAGCCACAGATACGCAGTATTTT. Its protein is CATSDPGTATDTQYF.

This clonotype was found many times. This sequence joins TRBV10-3 and TRBJ2-1, with 11 bases that match TRBD2. The CDR3 consists of 17 residues. Losses at the gene ends were 8 bases for V and 0 bases for J; bases not matched to a gene: 9. Germline CDR1 ENHRY, CDR2 SYGVKD. CDR3 sequence (DNA): TGTGCCATCGGCGGGACTAGCGGCTATAGCTCCTACAATGAGCAGTTCTTC. This translates into CAIGGTSGYSSYNEQFF.

This clonotype showed up many times. This sequence joins TRBV30 and TRBJ2-6, with D hard to call. The CDR3 contains 14 residues. V was cut by 4 bases and J by 2 bases, with 9 bases left in between. Germline values: CDR1 GTSNPN, CDR2 SVGIG (reference sequence). CDR3 residues: CAWTRVPGANVLTF. The CDR3 DNA reads as TGTGCCTGGACTAGGGTCCCTGGGGCCAACGTCCTGACTTTC.

This clonotype came up a few times. The rearrangement joins TRBV10-1 to TRBJ2-5; D possibly corresponds to TRBD2 (6 bases). The germline V gene has CDR1 WNHNN and CDR2 SYGVQD (reference sequence). This CDR3 spans 16 amino acids. Trimming stripped 3 bases from V and 5 bases from J, with 19 bases between. CDR3 sequence reads: CASSDGGYAGRETQYF. CDR3 bases: TGCGCCAGCAGTGACGGTGGTTACGCGGGGAGGGAGACCCAGTACTTC.

This clonotype was seen more than once but under ten times. This chain links TRBV19 with TRBJ1-4, with D unresolved. The germline V and J ends were trimmed by 1 base and 0 bases, with 12 bases remaining between them. The CDR3 has 17 amino acids. Germline lookup yields CDR1 LNHDA and CDR2 SQIVND (reference sequence). The DNA of the CDR3 is TGTGCCAGTAGTATAGGTGTCGGACGAACAACTAATGAAAAACTGTTTTTT. Translation gives CASSIGVGRTTNEKLFF.

Ten or more counts support this clonotype. V and J are TRBV7-9 and TRBJ1-6; 10 nucleotides align to TRBD1. The germline gives CDR1 SEHNR, CDR2 FQNEAQ (reference sequence). Losses at the gene ends were 2 bases for V and 7 bases for J; bases not matched to a gene: 2. The CDR3 runs 15 residues. In DNA form, the CDR3 reads TGTGCCAGCAGCTTAAGGGGACAGGGGAATTCACCCCTCCACTTT. As protein: CASSLRGQGNSPLHF.

V gene TRBV20-1 combines with J gene TRBJ1-2; D might be TRBD1 (5 bases). CDR1 is DFQATT, CDR2 SNEGSKA, per germline (reference sequence). The CDR3 extends over 14 amino acids. Deletions cut 4 bases from V and 7 bases from J, with 19 bases between. In DNA form, the CDR3 reads TGCAGTGCTAAGTGGGCCTCCCTGGGACTTGGCTACACCTTC. Translation: CSAKWASLGLGYTF.

This sequence joins TRBV7-2 and TRBJ2-1; 9 bases line up with TRBD2. The germline gives CDR1 SGHTA, CDR2 FQGNSA. CDR3 length equals 17 residues. V lost 1 base and J lost 5; bases outside the gene matches: 9. The CDR3 region has the DNA TGTGCCAGCAGCTTAGTAGGCCCAGCGGGGGGCCACAATGAGCAGTTCTTC. Residues: CASSLVGPAGGHNEQFF.

This clonotype occurred many times. This chain links TRBV11-3 with TRBJ2-7; 10 bases map to TRBD2. The CDR3 sequence is 17 residues long. Germline trimming cut 1 base from V and 4 bases from J; bases unmatched to any gene: 10. CDR1 is SGHNT, CDR2 YENEEA, per germline. CDR3 region: CASSLGGALAGKYEQYF. The CDR3 bases are TGTGCCAGCAGCTTAGGAGGGGCACTAGCGGGAAAATACGAGCAGTACTTC.

V and J are TRBV2 and TRBJ1-4; 8 bases are shared with TRBD1. This CDR3 region has 14 residues. The germline V gene has CDR1 SNHLY and CDR2 FYNNEI. J was trimmed by 7 bases and V by 3 bases; bases with no gene match: 4. The CDR3 bases are TGTGCCAGCAGTGAGAGACAGGGGCCTGAAAAACTGTTTTTT. This codes for CASSERQGPEKLFF.

The chain uses TRBV7-6 and TRBJ1-2; 10 bases match TRBD1. There are 14 residues in the CDR3. J gave up 2 bases and V 4 bases, and 1 base lay outside the gene matches. The germline CDR1 and CDR2 sequences are SGHVS and FNYEAQ. This chain's CDR3 is CASSSGQGNYGYTF. The CDR3 bases are TGTGCCAGCAGCTCGGGACAGGGGAACTATGGCTACACCTTC.

This clonotype showed up many times. The chain recombines TRBV20-1 with TRBJ2-5; D is unresolved. Germline CDR1 DFQATT, CDR2 SNEGSKA (reference sequence). Trimming took 6 bases from V and 2 from J, leaving 13 bases between them. The CDR3 runs 13 residues. CDR3 sequence reads: CSALASPQETQYF. CDR3 DNA sequence: TGCAGTGCCTTAGCTTCCCCTCAAGAGACCCAGTACTTC.

This clonotype was counted between two and nine times. The rearrangement uses TRBV12-3 or TRBV12-4 and TRBJ2-7; D ambiguous. This CDR3 region has 12 residues. With 5 bases removed from V and 1 base from J, the gap between germline ends came to 6 bases. The CDR3 DNA sequence: TGTGCCAGCAGTGCACAATCCTACGAGCAGTACTTC. Translating it yields CASSAQSYEQYF.